The table lists the clone carrying this T cell receptor (beta chain) with a few counts. Its antigen is still unknown. This entry comes from a study of cytomegalovirus exposure and HLA in healthy donors. General observations from the study: Subsequent analysis revealed that first-cohort TCR clusters tended to co-occur in the roughly 120 validation repertoires.

Clones were read by immunoSEQ multiplex PCR, and TCRdb kept only the in-frame ones, dropping some. Altogether 200,000 to 300,000 clones are present, just under 90% being singletons, with the ten largest covering 2.6%. The donors were part of the approximately 120-subject validation cohort, which stood apart from the 666-subject first cohort. This CDR3 has 15 residues. Between the trimmed V and J ends, which lost 3 bases and 2 bases, there was a span of 13 bases. CDR1 is SGHVS, CDR2 FQNEAQ, per germline. Sample: PBMCs. This receptor was obtained from a man between 18 and 29 years old in good health and CMV-seronegative. The rearrangement joins TRBV7-8 to TRBJ2-5; TRBD1 is a possible D gene (6 bases). Here the CDR3 DNA reads TGTGCCAGCAGCTTTCAGGGGATGGGGCAAGAGACCCAGTACTTC. Translated, it gives CASSFQGMGQETQYF.